The T cell receptor (beta chain) under discussion was sequenced for a study of tumor-infiltrating lymphocytes in localized non-small cell lung cancer. The overall study: Resected tumor was paired with non-adjacent uninvolved lung from the same patient. Findings and caveats of the study: T-cell fraction did not differ between immunotypes IM1 and IM2. Higher tumor T cell infiltration than in uninvolved lung was supported by TCRbeta sequencing.

The assay was immunoSEQ multiplex PCR, and TCRdb's table has in-frame clones only and misses some. The sample yields 9,300 or so clones, roughly 76% seen once. This clone has only a few counts. The antigen remains undetermined. The origin of this receptor is a human donor with non-small cell lung cancer. The specimen was uninvolved lung tissue not adjacent to the tumor.

The DNA of the CDR3 is TGTGCCAGCAGCCTTTGGGGTCAGGGGAAGCTGTTTTTT. This gives the protein CASSLWGQGKLFF. The chain couples TRBV7-9 to TRBJ2-2; maybe TRBD1 (6 bases). CDR1 SEHNR and CDR2 FQNEAQ come from the germline V gene (reference sequence). V lost 5 bases and J lost 12, with 16 bases in between. This CDR3 comprises 13 residues.